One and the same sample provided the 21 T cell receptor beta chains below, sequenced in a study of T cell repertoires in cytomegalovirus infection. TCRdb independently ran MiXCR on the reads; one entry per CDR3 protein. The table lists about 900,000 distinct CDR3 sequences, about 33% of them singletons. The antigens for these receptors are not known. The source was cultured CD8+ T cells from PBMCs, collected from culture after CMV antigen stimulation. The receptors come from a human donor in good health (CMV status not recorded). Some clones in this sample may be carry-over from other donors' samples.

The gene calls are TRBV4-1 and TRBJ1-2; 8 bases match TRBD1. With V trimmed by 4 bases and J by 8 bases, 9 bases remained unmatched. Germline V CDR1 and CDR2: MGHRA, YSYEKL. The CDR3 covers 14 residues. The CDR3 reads CASSRKTGGGGYTF. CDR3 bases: TGCGCCAGCAGCCGGAAAACAGGGGGAGGAGGCTACACCTTC.

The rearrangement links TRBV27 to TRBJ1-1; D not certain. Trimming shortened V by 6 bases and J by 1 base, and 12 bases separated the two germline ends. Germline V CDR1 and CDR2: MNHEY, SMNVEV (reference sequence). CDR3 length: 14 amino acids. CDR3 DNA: TGTGCCAGCAGCTTGTCCCTCGGGAACACTGAAGCTTTCTTT. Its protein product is CASSLSLGNTEAFF.

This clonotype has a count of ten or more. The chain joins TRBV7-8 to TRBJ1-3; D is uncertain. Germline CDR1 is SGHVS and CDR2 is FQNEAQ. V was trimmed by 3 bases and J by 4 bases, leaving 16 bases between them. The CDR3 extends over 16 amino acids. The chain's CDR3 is CASSFRARSEGNTIYF. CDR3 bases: TGTGCCAGCAGCTTTAGGGCCCGGAGTGAAGGAAACACCATATATTTT.

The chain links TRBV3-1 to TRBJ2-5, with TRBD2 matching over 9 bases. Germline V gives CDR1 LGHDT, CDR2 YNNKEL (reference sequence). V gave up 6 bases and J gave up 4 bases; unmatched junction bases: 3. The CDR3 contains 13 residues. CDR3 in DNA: TGTGCCAGCAGTTCTAGCGGGACAGAGACCCAGTACTTC. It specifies CASSSSGTETQYF.

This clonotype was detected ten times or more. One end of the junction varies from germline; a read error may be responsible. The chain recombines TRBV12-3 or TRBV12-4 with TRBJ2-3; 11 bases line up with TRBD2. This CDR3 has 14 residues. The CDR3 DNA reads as TGTGCCAGCAGTCTAGCGGGGGGAAGAGATACGCAGTATTTT. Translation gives CASSLAGGRDTQYF.

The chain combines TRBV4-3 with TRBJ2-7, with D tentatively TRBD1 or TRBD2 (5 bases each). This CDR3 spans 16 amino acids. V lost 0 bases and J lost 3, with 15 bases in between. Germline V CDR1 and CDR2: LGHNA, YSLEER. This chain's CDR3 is CASSQDFGTQGYEQYF. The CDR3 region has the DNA TGCGCCAGCAGCCAAGATTTCGGGACCCAGGGCTACGAGCAGTACTTC.

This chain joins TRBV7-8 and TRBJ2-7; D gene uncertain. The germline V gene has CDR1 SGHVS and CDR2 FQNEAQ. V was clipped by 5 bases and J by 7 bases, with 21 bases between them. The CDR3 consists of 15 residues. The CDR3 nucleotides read TGTGCCAGCAGCCCCACCCGGGCGCGAGGCTGGGAGCAGTACGTC. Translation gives CASSPTRARGWEQYV.

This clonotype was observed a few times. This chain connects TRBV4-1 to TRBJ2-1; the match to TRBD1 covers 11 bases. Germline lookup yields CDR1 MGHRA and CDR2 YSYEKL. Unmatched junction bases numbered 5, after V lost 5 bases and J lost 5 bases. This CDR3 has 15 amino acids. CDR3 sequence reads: CASSYPGQGDNEQFF. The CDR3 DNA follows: TGCGCCAGCAGCTACCCGGGACAGGGGGACAATGAGCAGTTCTTC.

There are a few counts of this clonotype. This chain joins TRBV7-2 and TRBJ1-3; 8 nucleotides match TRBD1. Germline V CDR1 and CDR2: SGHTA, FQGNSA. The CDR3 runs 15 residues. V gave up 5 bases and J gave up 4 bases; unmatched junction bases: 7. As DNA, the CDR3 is TGTGCCAGCAGCGCCACAGGGGGTTCGGGAAACACCATATATTTT. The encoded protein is CASSATGGSGNTIYF.

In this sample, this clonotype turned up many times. In DNA, the CDR3 is TGTGCCAGCAGCTTTGGGACAGGGCTGGAAAGGGAGGAGACCCAGTACTTC. Protein: CASSFGTGLEREETQYF. The chain combines TRBV7-8 with TRBJ2-5; TRBD1 aligns across 9 bases. Losses at the gene ends were 3 bases for V and 5 bases for J; bases not matched to a gene: 13. CDR3 length: 17 residues. Germline CDR1 reads SGHVS; CDR2 reads FQNEAQ.

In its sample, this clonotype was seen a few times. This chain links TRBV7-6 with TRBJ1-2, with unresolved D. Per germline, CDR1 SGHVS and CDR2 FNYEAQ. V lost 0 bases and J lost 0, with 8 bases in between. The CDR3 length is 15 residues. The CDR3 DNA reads TGTGCCAGCAGCTTAGCGGTTGGACCTAACTATGGCTACACCTTC. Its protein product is CASSLAVGPNYGYTF.

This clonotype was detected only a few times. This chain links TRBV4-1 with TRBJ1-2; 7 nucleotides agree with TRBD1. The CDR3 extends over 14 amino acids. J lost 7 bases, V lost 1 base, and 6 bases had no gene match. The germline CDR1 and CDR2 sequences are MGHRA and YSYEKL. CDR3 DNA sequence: TGCGCCAGCAGCCAAGTAGAGGGGGCGCGTGGCTACACCTTC. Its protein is CASSQVEGARGYTF.

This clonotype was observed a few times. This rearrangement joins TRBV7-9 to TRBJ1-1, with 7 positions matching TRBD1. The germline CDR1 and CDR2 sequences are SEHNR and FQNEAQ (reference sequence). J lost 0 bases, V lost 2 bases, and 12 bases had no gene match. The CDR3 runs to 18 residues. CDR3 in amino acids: CASSLPQGRQGMNTEAFF. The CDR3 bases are TGTGCCAGCAGCTTACCACAGGGGCGTCAAGGAATGAACACTGAAGCTTTCTTT.

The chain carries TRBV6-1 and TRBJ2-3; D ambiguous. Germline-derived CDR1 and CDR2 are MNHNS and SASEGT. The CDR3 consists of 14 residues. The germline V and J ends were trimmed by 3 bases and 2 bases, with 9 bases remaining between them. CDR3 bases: TGTGCCAGCAGTGACGTAGAATTCACAGATACGCAGTATTTT. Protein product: CASSDVEFTDTQYF.

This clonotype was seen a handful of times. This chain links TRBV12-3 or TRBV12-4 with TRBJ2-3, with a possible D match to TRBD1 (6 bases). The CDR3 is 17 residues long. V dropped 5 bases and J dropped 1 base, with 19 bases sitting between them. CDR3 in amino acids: CASSRLLQGLGTDTQYF. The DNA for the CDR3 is TGTGCCAGCAGTCGTCTATTACAGGGATTGGGCACAGATACGCAGTATTTT.

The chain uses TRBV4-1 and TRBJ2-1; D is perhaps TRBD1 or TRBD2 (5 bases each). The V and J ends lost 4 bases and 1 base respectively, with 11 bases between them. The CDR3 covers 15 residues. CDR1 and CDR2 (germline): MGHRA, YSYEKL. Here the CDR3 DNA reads TGCGCCAGCAGCCCCGTGGGGGTTTCCTACAATGAGCAGTTCTTC. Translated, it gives CASSPVGVSYNEQFF.

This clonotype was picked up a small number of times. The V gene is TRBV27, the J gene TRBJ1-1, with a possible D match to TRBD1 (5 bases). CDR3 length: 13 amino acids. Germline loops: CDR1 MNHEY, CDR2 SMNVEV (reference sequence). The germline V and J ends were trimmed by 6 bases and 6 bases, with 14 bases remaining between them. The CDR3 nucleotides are TGTGCCAGCAGATTTCGGGGGAGGCCTGAAGCTTTCTTT. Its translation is CASRFRGRPEAFF.

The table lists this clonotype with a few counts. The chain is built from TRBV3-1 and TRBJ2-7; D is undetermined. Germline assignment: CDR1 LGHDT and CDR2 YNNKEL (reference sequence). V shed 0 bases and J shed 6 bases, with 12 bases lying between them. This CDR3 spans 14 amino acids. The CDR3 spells CASSQDYAATEQYF. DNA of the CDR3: TGTGCCAGCAGCCAAGATTATGCAGCGACCGAGCAGTACTTC.

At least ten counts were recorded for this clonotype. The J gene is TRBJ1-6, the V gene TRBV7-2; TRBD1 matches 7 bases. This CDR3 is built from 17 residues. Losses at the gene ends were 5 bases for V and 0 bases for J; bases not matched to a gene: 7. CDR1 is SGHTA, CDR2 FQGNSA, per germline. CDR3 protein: CASSQGTDRSYNSPLHF. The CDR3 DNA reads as TGTGCCAGCAGCCAGGGGACAGACCGCTCCTATAATTCACCCCTCCACTTT.

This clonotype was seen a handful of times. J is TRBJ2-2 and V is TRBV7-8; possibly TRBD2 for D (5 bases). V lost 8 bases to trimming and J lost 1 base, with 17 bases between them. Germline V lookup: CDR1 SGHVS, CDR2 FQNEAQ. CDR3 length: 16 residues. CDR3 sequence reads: CASDSPQRRNTGELFF. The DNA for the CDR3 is TGTGCCAGCGACTCTCCCCAGCGGAGGAACACCGGGGAGCTGTTTTTT.

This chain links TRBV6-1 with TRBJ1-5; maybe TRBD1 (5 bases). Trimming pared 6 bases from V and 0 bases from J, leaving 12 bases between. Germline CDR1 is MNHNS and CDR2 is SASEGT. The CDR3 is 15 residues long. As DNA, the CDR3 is TGTGCCAGCAGGACGACAGACACTAGCAATCAGCCCCAGCATTTT. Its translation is CASRTTDTSNQPQHF.